Shown below are 12 T cell receptor beta chains from a single sample sequenced in a study of T cells after yellow fever vaccination. TCRdb independently ran MiXCR on the 5' RACE reads; one entry per CDR3 protein. The sample carries roughly 30,000 distinct CDR3 sequences, roughly a tenth recorded once. The specimen was PBMCs, either bulk or a sorted T-cell subset (CD4+, CD8+, memory, or dextramer-sorted; not recorded which), collected less than 16 days after the first yellow fever vaccination. The receptors originated from a man aged 18 to 30 who received the YFV17D yellow fever vaccine.

This clonotype was seen many times. This chain joins TRBV29-1 and TRBJ2-3; D is undetermined. V was pared by 4 bases and J by 5 bases, with 4 bases between. This CDR3 is 10 amino acids long. Looked up from germline, CDR1 is SQVTM and CDR2 is ANQGSEA. CDR3 DNA sequence: TGCAGCGTTGCTCAAGATACGCAGTATTTT. Residues: CSVAQDTQYF.

This clonotype was counted many times. J is TRBJ1-4 and V is TRBV6-5, with 8 bases aligning to TRBD1. The CDR3 totals 15 residues. Trimming at V came to 2 bases and at J to 5 bases, leaving 4 bases not matched to a gene. Germline lookup yields CDR1 MNHEY and CDR2 SVGAGI. Written as DNA, the CDR3 is TGTGCCAGCAGTTACCGGGGACAGGCAAATGAAAAACTGTTTTTT. Its translation is CASSYRGQANEKLFF.

This clonotype ranks as medium-sized. This chain connects TRBV4-3 to TRBJ1-5; D call uncertain. V lost 6 bases and J 6 bases, leaving 12 bases between the germline ends. The CDR3 runs 13 residues. Germline CDR1 reads LGHNA; CDR2 reads YSLEER. Written as DNA, the CDR3 is TGCGCCAGCAGTGCCAGTTCTGGTCAGCCCCAGCATTTT. Translation: CASSASSGQPQHF.

This clonotype has ten or more counts. V is TRBV10-3 and J is TRBJ2-1; D is unclear. V shed 3 bases and J shed 4 bases, with 10 bases lying between them. The V gene's germline CDR1 is ENHRY and CDR2 SYGVKD. There are 14 residues in the CDR3. The CDR3 loop is CAISERHLYNEQFF. The CDR3 DNA follows: TGTGCCATCAGTGAACGGCACCTATACAATGAGCAGTTCTTC.

This clonotype appeared many times. The chain carries TRBV6-5 and TRBJ1-2, with a tentative D call TRBD1 (6 bases). The CDR3 runs to 14 residues. Germline values: CDR1 MNHEY, CDR2 SVGAGI. V dropped 2 bases and J dropped 3 bases, with 10 bases sitting between them. The chain's CDR3 is CASSYQDRHYGYTF. CDR3 sequence (DNA): TGTGCCAGCAGTTACCAAGACAGGCACTATGGCTACACCTTC.

By share, this clonotype counts as medium-sized. The rearrangement uses TRBV5-1 and TRBJ2-7; D not certain. Between the trimmed V and J ends, which lost 0 bases and 5 bases, there was a span of 9 bases. Per germline, CDR1 SGHRS and CDR2 YFSETQ. This CDR3 contains 13 residues. As DNA, the CDR3 is TGCGCCAGCAGCTTGGAAATACCGGACGAGCAGTACTTC. This translates into CASSLEIPDEQYF.

By share of the sample, this clonotype is medium-sized. The chain carries TRBV20-1 and TRBJ2-1; D unresolved. V was shortened by 5 bases and J by 10 bases, with 18 bases between the two germline ends. The CDR3 covers 13 residues. Per germline, CDR1 DFQATT and CDR2 SNEGSKA (reference sequence). The CDR3 protein is CSAEKESWNEQFF. CDR3 sequence (DNA): TGCAGTGCTGAGAAAGAGTCGTGGAACGAGCAGTTCTTC.

The sample holds many counts of this clonotype. The chain recombines TRBV5-1 with TRBJ1-5; D possibly corresponds to TRBD1 (5 bases). This CDR3 comprises 14 residues. Deletions cut 2 bases from V and 2 bases from J, with 8 bases between. CDR1 and CDR2 from the germline V gene are SGHRS and YFSETQ. The CDR3 protein is CASSFRGGNQPQHF. In DNA, the CDR3 is TGCGCCAGCAGCTTCCGGGGCGGCAATCAGCCCCAGCATTTT.

The rearrangement uses TRBV24-1 and TRBJ2-3; D unresolved. CDR1 and CDR2 (germline): KGHDR, SFDVKD. The V and J ends lost 7 bases and 6 bases respectively, with 19 bases between them. The CDR3 spans 15 residues. CDR3 sequence: CATSTERGVADTQYF. CDR3 in DNA: TGTGCCACCAGCACCGAGCGTGGGGTCGCGGATACGCAGTATTTT.

This clonotype was counted ten times or more. This chain joins TRBV3-1 and TRBJ2-5; no clear D gene. Germline V gives CDR1 LGHDT, CDR2 YNNKEL (reference sequence). There are 14 residues in the CDR3. V lost 0 bases, J lost 5 bases, and 10 bases lay in between. CDR3 in amino acids: CASSQEPREETQYF. In DNA form, the CDR3 reads TGTGCCAGCAGCCAAGAACCTAGAGAGGAGACCCAGTACTTC.

This clonotype was seen repeatedly, ten times or more. The rearrangement uses TRBV12-3 or TRBV12-4 and TRBJ2-7; D gene uncertain. Trimming took off 3 bases at V and 5 bases at J, with 5 bases between the two ends. The CDR3 has 11 amino acids. The CDR3 nucleotides are TGTGCCAGCAGTTTGTTCCACGAGCAGTACTTC. It yields the protein CASSLFHEQYF.

This clonotype has a count of ten or more. The chain carries TRBV6-1 and TRBJ2-7, with D possibly matching TRBD2 (6 bases). The V end was cut by 5 bases, the J end by 4 bases, with 15 bases between. The CDR3 length is 14 residues. Looked up from germline, CDR1 is MNHNS and CDR2 is SASEGT. This chain's CDR3 is CASSQTTSGYEQYF. CDR3 bases: TGTGCCAGCAGTCAGACTACCAGCGGGTACGAGCAGTACTTC.